This TCR beta chain emerged from a study of glioma-infiltrating T cells after dendritic cell vaccination. Background on the study: Glioblastoma patients came from Phase I and II dendritic cell vaccination trials. Between about 2002 and 2012, patients got autologous tumor lysate-pulsed dendritic cell vaccines. Study-wide findings and caveats: Higher pretreatment TIL content predicted longer progression-free time and survival.

Specified time point: after dendritic cell vaccination, including at tumor progression/relapse. Amplification used 60 V beta primers and 13 J beta primers. Clones were read by immunoSEQ multiplex PCR, and TCRdb kept only the in-frame ones, dropping some. The profile shows about 110,000 clones, 90% of them singletons. The CDR3 sequence is 17 residues long. The V gene end was trimmed by 4 bases and the J gene end by 5 bases; junction bases not matched to a gene: 12. Germline CDR1 is SGHNT and CDR2 is YENEEA. As for this clone: Its target is not known.

This chain connects TRBV11-3 to TRBJ2-5; the match to TRBD2 covers 11 bases. This TCR derives from a human donor with glioblastoma. The specimen comprised blood, sampled after dendritic cell vaccination. The CDR3, as DNA: TGTGCCAGCAGCTCCCCGTTGACTAGCGGGATGGGGGAGACCCAGTACTTC. It encodes CASSSPLTSGMGETQYF.